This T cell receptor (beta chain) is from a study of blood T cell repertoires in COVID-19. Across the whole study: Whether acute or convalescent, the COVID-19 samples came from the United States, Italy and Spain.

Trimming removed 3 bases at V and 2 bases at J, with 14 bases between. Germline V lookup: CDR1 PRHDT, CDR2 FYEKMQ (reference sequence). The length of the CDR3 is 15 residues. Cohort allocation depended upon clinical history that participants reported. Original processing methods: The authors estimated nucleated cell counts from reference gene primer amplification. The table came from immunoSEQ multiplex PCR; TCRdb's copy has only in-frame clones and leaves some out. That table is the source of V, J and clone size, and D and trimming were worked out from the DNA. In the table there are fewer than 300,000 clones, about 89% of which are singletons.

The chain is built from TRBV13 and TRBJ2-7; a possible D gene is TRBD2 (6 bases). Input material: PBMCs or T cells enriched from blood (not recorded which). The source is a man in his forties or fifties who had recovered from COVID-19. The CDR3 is CASSLTGGTAYEQYF. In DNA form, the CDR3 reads TGTGCCAGCAGCTTGACCGGCGGGACCGCCTACGAGCAGTACTTC.